This entry concerns a single TCR beta chain. Using immunoSEQ multiplex PCR, the repertoire was profiled, and TCRdb retains in-frame clones only, with some absent. The repertoire holds 2 million to 2.5 million clones, with approximately 93% as singletons. This sample was taken from a study of shared clonotypes between healthy human individuals. Looked up from germline, CDR1 is MNHNY and CDR2 is SVGAGI (reference sequence). The CDR3 is 15 residues long. Trimming cost V 0 bases and J 0 bases, with 6 bases left between them. Sequenced sample: naive CD4+ T cells from PBMCs. As for subset: CD45RA+ positively selected. The chain links TRBV6-6 to TRBJ1-5; D not certain. The receptor comes from a man between 18 and 35 years old in good health. Some clones in this sample may be carry-over from other donors' samples. The CDR3 nucleotides are TGTGCCAGCAGTTACTCTAGGATTAGCAATCAGCCCCAGCATTTT. Residues: CASSYSRISNQPQHF.